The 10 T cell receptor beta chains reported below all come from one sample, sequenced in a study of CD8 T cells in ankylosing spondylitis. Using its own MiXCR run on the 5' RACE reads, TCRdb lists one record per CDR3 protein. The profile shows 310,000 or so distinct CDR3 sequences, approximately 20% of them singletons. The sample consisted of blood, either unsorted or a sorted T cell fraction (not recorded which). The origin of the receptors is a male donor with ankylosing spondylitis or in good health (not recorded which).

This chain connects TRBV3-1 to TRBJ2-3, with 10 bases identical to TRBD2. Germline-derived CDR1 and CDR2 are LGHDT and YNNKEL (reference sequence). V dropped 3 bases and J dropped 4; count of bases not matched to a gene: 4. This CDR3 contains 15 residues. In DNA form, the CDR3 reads TGTGCCAGCAGCCAGCTAGCGGGGGCTCCAGATACGCAGTATTTT. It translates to CASSQLAGAPDTQYF.

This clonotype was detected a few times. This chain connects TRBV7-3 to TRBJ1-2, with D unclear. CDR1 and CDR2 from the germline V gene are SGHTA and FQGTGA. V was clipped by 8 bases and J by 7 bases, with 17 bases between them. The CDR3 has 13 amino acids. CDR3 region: CASSQDGESGYTF. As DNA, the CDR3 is TGTGCCAGCTCGCAGGACGGGGAGTCTGGCTACACCTTC.

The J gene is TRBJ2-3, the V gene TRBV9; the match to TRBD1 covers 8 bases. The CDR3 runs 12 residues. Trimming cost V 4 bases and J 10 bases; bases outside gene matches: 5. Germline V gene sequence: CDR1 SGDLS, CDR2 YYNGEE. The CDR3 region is CASSLRGPPQYF. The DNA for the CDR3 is TGTGCCAGCAGCCTCAGGGGGCCCCCGCAGTATTTT.

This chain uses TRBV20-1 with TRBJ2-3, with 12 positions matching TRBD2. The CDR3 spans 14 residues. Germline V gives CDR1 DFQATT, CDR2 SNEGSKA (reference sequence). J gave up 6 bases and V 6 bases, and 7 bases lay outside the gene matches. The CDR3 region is CSAGPSGGADTQYF. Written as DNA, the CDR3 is TGCAGTGCAGGTCCTAGCGGGGGGGCGGATACGCAGTATTTT.

The chain's CDR3 is CASRDREVAGYTF. In nucleotides, the CDR3 is TGCGCCAGCAGGGACAGGGAGGTTGCTGGCTACACCTTC. The V and J genes are TRBV5-1 and TRBJ1-2; the match to TRBD1 covers 8 bases. The trim removed 5 bases at V and 7 bases at J, leaving 7 bases unmatched. Per the germline V gene, CDR1 is SGHRS and CDR2 is YFSETQ. The CDR3 covers 13 residues.

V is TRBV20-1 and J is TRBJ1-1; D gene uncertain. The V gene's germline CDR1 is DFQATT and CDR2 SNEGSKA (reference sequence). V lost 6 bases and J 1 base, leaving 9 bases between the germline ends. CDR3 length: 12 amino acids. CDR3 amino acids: CSALEGNTEAFF. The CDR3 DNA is TGCAGTGCCCTTGAGGGGAACACTGAAGCTTTCTTT.

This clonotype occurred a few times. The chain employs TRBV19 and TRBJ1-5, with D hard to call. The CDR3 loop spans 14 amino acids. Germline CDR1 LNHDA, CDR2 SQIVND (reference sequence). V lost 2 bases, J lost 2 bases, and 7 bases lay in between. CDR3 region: CASSIKGGNQPQHF. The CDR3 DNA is TGTGCCAGTAGTATAAAGGGAGGCAATCAGCCCCAGCATTTT.

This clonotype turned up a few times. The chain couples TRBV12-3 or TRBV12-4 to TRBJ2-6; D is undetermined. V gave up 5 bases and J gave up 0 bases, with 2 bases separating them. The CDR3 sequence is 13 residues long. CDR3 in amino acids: CASSHSGANVLTF. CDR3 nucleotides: TGTGCCAGCAGTCACTCTGGGGCCAACGTCCTGACTTTC.

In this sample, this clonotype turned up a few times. The CDR3: CATGLAGGFEQFF. The CDR3 DNA follows: TGTGCCACCGGACTAGCGGGAGGGTTTGAGCAGTTCTTC. This chain joins TRBV24-1 and TRBJ2-1; TRBD2 matches at 15 bases. CDR3 length equals 13 residues. V was clipped by 9 bases and J by 9 bases; unmatched bases: 2. Germline V gene sequence: CDR1 KGHDR, CDR2 SFDVKD.

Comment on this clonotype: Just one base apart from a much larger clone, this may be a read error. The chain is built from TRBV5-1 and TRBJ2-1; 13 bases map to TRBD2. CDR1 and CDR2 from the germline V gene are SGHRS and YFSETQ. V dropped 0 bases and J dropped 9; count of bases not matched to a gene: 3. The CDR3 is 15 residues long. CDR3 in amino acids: CASSLGLAGGSEQFF. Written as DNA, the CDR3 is TGCGCCAGCAGCTTGGGACTAGCGGGAGGCAGTGAGCAGTTCTTC. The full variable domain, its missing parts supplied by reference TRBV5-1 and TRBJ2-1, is KAGVTQTPRYLIKTRGQQVTLSCSPISGHRSVSWYQQTPGQGLQFLFEYFSETQRNKGNFPGRFSGRQFSNSRSEMNVSTLELGDSALYLCASSLGLAGGSEQFFGPGTRLTVL.